This record concerns one TCR beta chain sequence. Germline CDR1 reads SNHLY; CDR2 reads FYNNEI. There are 13 residues in the CDR3. V lost 5 bases, J lost 5 bases, and 5 bases stayed unmatched. This sample is drawn from a study of glioma-infiltrating T cells after dendritic cell vaccination. The overall study: Between about 2002 and 2013, patients got autologous tumor lysate-pulsed dendritic cell vaccines.

The time point here: after dendritic cell vaccination, including at tumor progression/relapse. The primer mix had 60 V beta and 13 J beta primers. Generated by immunoSEQ multiplex PCR, the TCRdb table keeps only in-frame clones and is missing some. This table holds almost 90,000 clones, roughly 80% found once. The source was blood, collected after dendritic cell vaccination. The sequence was collected from a human donor with glioblastoma. This chain uses TRBV2 with TRBJ1-2; 7 bases map to TRBD1. The CDR3 spells CASSSAGGYGYTF. The CDR3 DNA follows: TGTGCCAGCAGTTCGGCAGGGGGGTATGGCTACACCTTC.